This section outlines one TCR beta chain sequence together with its context. Its antigen is unidentified. The time point here: week 3, after first cycle of checkpoint inhibitor. Sampling occurred pretreatment (T0) and at week 3 (W3), after cycle one of checkpoint blockade. At 12 weeks after first infusion, RECIST 1.1 defined response for most patients. Patients with prior systemic cancer treatment, concomitant immunosuppressants, or other active malignancies were excluded. This specimen belongs to a study of blood T cell dynamics during melanoma immunotherapy. Findings and limits, study-wide: At W3, later disease-control patients showed bifurcated PBMC repertoire changes, unlike progressors.

Clones were read by immunoSEQ multiplex PCR, and TCRdb kept only the in-frame ones, dropping some. The data contain tens of thousands of clones, roughly 83% of them singletons. V shed 0 bases, J shed 7 bases, and the junction held 5 bases outside the gene matches. Germline V gene lookup returns CDR1 SEHNR and CDR2 FQNEAQ (reference sequence). This CDR3 contains 15 residues. The sequencing used blood, collected from a patient treated with checkpoint blockade. The chain employs TRBV7-9 and TRBJ2-2, with TRBD2 identical over 7 bases. The receptor was derived from a human donor with melanoma. CDR3 residues: CASSLAGGHGGELFF. The CDR3 DNA is TGTGCCAGCAGCTTAGCGGGAGGGCACGGCGGGGAGCTGTTTTTT.